This TCR beta chain was sequenced during a study of cytomegalovirus exposure and HLA in healthy donors. Study-level findings and limits: Indistinguishable V segments, including TRBV6-2 and TRBV6-3, were excluded.

A multiplex PCR was run with 60 Vbeta primers and 13 Jbeta primers. Profiled with immunoSEQ multiplex PCR; TCRdb holds only in-frame clones, not every one. The sample records over 150,000 clones, 78% being singletons. This clone has only one observation. Antigen unknown. V gave up 3 bases and J gave up 0 bases; unmatched junction bases: 7. The CDR3 covers 16 residues. Germline V lookup: CDR1 SGHRS, CDR2 YFSETQ. The chain combines TRBV5-1 with TRBJ2-7, with 9 nucleotides matching TRBD1. The source of this sequence is a woman aged 45-60 years in good health and CMV-seropositive. The sequenced material came from PBMCs. This chain's CDR3 is CASSSPGQGSSYEQYF. CDR3 in DNA: TGCGCCAGCAGCTCTCCGGGACAGGGTAGCTCCTACGAGCAGTACTTC.